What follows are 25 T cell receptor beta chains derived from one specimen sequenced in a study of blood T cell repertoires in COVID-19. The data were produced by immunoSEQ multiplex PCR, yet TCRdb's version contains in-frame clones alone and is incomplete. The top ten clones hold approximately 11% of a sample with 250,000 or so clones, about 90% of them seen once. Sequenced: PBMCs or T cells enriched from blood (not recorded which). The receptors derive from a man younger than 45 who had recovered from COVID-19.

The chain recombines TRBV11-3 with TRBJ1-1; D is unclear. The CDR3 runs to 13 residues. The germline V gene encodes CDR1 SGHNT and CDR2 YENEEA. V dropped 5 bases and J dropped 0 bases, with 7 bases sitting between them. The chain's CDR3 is CASSLVMNTEAFF. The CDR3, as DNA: TGTGCCAGCAGCCTCGTTATGAACACTGAAGCTTTCTTT.

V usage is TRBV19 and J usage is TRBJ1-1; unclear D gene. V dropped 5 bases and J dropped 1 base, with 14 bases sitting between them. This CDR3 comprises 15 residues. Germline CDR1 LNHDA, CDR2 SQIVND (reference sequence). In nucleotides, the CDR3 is TGTGCCAGTAGTGAAACATCAGTTGGGAACACTGAAGCTTTCTTT. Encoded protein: CASSETSVGNTEAFF. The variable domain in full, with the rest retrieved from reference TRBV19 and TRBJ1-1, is DGGITQSPKYLFRKEGQNVTLSCEQNLNHDAMYWYRQDPGQGLRLIYYSQIVNDFQKGDIAEGYSVSREKKESFPLTVTSAQKNPTAFYLCASSETSVGNTEAFFGQGTRLTVV.

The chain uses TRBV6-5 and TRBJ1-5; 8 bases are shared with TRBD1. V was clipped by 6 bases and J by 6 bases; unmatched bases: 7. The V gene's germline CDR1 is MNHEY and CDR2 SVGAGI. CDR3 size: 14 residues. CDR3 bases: TGTGCCAGCAGAGGAGGGCAGGGGGCTCAGCCCCAGCATTTT. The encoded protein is CASRGGQGAQPQHF.

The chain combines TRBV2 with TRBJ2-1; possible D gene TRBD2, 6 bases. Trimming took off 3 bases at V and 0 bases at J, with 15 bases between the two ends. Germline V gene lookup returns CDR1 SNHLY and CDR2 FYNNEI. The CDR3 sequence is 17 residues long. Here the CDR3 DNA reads TGTGCCAGCAGTGATGAGTACATAGCGGCCTCCTACAATGAGCAGTTCTTC. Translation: CASSDEYIAASYNEQFF.

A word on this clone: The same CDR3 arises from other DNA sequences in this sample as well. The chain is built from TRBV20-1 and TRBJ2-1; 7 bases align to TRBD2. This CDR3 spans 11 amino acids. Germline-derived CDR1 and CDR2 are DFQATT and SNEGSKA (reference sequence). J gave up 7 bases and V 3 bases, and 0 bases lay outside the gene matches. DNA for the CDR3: TGCAGTGCTAGCGGGAGGAATGAGCAGTTCTTC. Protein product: CSASGRNEQFF.

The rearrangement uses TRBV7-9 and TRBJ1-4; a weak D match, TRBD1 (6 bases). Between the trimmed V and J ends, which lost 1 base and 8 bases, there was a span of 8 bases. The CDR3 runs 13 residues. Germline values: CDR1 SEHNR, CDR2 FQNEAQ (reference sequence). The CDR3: CASSLEGQEKLFF. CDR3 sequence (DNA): TGTGCCAGCAGCTTAGAAGGACAGGAAAAACTGTTTTTT.

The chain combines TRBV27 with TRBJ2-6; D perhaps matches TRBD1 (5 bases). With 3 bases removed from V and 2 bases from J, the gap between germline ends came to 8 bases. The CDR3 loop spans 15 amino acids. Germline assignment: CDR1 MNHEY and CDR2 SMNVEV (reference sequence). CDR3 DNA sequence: TGTGCCAGCAGTTTCAGGGTCCCTGGGGCCAACGTCCTGACTTTC. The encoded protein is CASSFRVPGANVLTF.

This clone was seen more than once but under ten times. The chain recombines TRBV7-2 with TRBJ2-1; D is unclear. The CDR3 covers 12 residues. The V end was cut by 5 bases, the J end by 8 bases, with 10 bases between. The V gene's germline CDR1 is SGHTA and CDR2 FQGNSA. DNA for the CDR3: TGTGCCAGCAGCCTTACAAGATATGAGCAGTTCTTC. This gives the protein CASSLTRYEQFF. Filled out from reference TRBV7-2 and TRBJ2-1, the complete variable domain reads GAGVSQSPSNKVTEKGKDVELRCDPISGHTALYWYRQSLGQGLEFLIYFQGNSAPDKSGLPSDRFSAERTGGSVSTLTIQRTQQEDSAVYLCASSLTRYEQFFGPGTRLTVL.

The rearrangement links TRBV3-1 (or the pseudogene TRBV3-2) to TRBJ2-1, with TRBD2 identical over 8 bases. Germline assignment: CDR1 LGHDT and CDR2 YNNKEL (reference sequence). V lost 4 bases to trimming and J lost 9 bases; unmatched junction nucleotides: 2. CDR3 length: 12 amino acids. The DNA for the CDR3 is TGTGCCAGCAGCCCCAGCGGGGGTGAGCAGTTCTTC. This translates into CASSPSGGEQFF.

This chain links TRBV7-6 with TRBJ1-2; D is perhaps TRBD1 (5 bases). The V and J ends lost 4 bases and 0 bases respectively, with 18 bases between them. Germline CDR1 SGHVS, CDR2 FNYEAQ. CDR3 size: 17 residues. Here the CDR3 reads CASSSHTLPGANYGYTF. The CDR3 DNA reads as TGTGCCAGCAGCTCACACACCCTCCCGGGGGCTAACTATGGCTACACCTTC.

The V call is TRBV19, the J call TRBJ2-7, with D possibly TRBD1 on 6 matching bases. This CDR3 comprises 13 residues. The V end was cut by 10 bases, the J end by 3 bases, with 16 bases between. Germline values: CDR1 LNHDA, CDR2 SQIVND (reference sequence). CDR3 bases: TGTGCCACGGCCCCGGGACACTACTACGAGCAGTACTTC. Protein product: CATAPGHYYEQYF.

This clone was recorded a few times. CDR3 bases: TGTGCCAGCAGCCGCGGACAGGGGGCAGAGTACTTCTCTGGAAACACCATATATTTT. It specifies CASSRGQGAEYFSGNTIYF. The chain combines TRBV21-1 with TRBJ1-3; the table's TRBD1 call for D was not verified on the DNA. TRBV21-1 is marked as a pseudogene. This CDR3 region has 19 residues.

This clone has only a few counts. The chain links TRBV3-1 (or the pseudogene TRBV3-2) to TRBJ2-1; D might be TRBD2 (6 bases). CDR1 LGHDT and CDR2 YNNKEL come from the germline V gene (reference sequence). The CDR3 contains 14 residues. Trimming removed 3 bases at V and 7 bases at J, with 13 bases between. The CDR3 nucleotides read TGTGCCAGCAGCCAGCGACTAGTTGCAAATGAGCAGTTCTTC. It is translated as CASSQRLVANEQFF.

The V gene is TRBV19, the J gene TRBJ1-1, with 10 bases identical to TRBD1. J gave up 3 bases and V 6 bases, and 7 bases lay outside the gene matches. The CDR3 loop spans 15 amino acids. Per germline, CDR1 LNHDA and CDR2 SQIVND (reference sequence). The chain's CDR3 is CASSKRQGAHTEAFF. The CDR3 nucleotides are TGTGCCAGTAGCAAAAGACAGGGGGCACACACTGAAGCTTTCTTT.

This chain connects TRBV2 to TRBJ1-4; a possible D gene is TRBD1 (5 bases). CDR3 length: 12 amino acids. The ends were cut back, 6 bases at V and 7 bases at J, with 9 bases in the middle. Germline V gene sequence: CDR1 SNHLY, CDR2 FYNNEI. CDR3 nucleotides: TGTGCCAGCAGAGCTACAGGTGAAAAACTGTTTTTT. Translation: CASRATGEKLFF.

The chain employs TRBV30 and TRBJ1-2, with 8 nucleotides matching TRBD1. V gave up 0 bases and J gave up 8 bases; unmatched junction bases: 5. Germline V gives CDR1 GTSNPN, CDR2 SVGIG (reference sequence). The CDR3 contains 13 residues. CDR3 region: CAWSVTGGIGYTF. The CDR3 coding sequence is TGTGCCTGGAGTGTAACAGGGGGTATCGGCTACACCTTC.

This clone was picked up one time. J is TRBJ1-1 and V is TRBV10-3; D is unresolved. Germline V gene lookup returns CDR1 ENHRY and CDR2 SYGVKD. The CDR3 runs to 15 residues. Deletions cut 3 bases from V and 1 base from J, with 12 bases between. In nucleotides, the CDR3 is TGTGCCATCAGTGACAGGACGAGGGCGAACACTGAAGCTTTCTTT. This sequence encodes CAISDRTRANTEAFF.

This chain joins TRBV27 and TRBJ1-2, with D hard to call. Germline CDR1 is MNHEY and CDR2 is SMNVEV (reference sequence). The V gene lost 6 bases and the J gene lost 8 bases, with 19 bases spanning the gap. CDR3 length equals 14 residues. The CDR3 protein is CASSSMAGLEGYTF. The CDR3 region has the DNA TGTGCCAGCAGCTCCATGGCAGGACTAGAAGGCTACACCTTC.

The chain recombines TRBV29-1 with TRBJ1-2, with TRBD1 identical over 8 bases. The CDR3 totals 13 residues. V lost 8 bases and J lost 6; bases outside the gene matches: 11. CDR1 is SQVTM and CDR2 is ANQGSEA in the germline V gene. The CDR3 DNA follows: TGCAGCACTTCGGACAGGGTAATAGATGGCTACACCTTC. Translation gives CSTSDRVIDGYTF. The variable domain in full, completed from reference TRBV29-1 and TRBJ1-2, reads SAVISQKPSRDICQRGTSLTIQCQVDSQVTMMFWYRQQPGQSLTLIATANQGSEATYESGFVIDKFPISRPNLTFSTLTVSNMSPEDSSIYLCSTSDRVIDGYTFGSGTRLTVV.

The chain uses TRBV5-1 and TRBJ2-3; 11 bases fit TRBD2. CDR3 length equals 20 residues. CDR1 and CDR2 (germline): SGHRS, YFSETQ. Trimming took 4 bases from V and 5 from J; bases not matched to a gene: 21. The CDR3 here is CASSTGSLGGLADRRDTQYF. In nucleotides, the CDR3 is TGCGCCAGCAGCACCGGGAGTCTTGGGGGACTAGCGGACCGGAGAGATACGCAGTATTTT.

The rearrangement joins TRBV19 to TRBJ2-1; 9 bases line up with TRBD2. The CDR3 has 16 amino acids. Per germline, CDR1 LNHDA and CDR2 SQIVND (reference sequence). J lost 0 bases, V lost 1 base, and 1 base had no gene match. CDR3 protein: CASSIGSGSSYNEQFF. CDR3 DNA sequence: TGTGCCAGTAGTATAGGTAGCGGGAGCTCCTACAATGAGCAGTTCTTC.

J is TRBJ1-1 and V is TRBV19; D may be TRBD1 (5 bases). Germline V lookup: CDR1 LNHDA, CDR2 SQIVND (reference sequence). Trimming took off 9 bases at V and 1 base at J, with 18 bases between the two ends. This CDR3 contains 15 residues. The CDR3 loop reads CASTREGTGNTEAFF. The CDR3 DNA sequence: TGTGCCAGCACGCGTGAGGGGACTGGGAACACTGAAGCTTTCTTT. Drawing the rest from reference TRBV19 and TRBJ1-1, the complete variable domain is DGGITQSPKYLFRKEGQNVTLSCEQNLNHDAMYWYRQDPGQGLRLIYYSQIVNDFQKGDIAEGYSVSREKKESFPLTVTSAQKNPTAFYLCASTREGTGNTEAFFGQGTRLTVV.

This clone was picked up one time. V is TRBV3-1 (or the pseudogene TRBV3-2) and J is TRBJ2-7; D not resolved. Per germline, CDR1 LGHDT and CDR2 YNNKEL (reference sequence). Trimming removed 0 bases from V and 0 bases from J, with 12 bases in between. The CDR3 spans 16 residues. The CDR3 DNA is TGTGCCAGCAGCCAAGATAGCCCCCTAAGCTCCTACGAGCAGTACTTC. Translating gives CASSQDSPLSSYEQYF.

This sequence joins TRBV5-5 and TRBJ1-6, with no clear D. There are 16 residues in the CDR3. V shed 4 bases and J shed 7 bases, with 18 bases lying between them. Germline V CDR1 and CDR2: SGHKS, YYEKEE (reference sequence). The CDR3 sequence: CASSTPLAGENSPLHF. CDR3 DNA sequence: TGTGCCAGCAGCACCCCTCTGGCGGGTGAGAATTCACCCCTCCACTTT.

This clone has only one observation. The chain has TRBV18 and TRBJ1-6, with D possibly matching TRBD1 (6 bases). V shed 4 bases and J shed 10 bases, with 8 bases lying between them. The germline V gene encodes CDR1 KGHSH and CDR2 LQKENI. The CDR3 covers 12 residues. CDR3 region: CASSQQGSPLHF. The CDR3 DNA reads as TGTGCCAGCTCACAACAGGGCTCACCCCTCCACTTT.